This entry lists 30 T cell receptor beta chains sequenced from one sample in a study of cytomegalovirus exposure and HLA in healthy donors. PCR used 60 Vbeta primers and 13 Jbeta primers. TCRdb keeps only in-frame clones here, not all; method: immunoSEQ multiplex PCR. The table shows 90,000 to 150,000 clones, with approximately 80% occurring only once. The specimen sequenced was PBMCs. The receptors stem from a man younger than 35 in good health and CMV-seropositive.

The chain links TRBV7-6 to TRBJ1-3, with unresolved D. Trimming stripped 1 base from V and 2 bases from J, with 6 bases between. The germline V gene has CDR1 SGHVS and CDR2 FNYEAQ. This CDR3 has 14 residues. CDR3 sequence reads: CASSLVGPGNTIYF. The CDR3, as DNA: TGTGCCAGCAGCTTAGTTGGGCCTGGAAACACCATATATTTT.

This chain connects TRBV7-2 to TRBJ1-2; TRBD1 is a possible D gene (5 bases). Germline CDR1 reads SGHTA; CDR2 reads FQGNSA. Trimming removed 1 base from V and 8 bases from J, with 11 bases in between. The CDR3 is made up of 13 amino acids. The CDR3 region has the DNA TGTGCCAGCAGCTTAGGCGGAGGGGTCGGCTACACCTTC. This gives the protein CASSLGGGVGYTF.

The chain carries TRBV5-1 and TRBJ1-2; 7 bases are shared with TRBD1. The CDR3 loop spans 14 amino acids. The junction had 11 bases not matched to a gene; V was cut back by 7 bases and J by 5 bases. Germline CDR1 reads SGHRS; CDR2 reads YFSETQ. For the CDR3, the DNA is TGCGCCAGCTCAGACAGGGCGGGAGGGTATGGCTACACCTTC. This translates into CASSDRAGGYGYTF.

The CDR3: CASRLDGSGANVLTF. The CDR3, as DNA: TGTGCCAGCAGACTAGACGGTTCTGGGGCCAACGTCCTGACTTTC. This chain joins TRBV7-6 and TRBJ2-6; D possibly corresponds to TRBD2 (5 bases). In germline, CDR1 is SGHVS, CDR2 FNYEAQ. The CDR3 has 15 amino acids. Trimming shortened V by 6 bases and J by 1 base, and 10 bases separated the two germline ends.

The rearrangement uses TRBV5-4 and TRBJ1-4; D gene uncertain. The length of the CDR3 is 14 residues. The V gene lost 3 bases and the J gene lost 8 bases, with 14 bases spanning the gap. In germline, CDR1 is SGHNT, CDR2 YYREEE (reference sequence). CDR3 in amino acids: CASSSNQEGEKLFF. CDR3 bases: TGTGCCAGCAGCTCCAATCAGGAGGGAGAAAAACTGTTTTTT.

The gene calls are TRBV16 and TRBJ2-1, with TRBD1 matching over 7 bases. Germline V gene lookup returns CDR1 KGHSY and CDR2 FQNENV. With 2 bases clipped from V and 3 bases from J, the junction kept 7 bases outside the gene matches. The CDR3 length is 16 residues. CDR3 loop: CASSQPVDRFYNEQFF. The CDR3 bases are TGTGCCAGCAGCCAACCCGTGGACAGGTTCTACAATGAGCAGTTCTTC.

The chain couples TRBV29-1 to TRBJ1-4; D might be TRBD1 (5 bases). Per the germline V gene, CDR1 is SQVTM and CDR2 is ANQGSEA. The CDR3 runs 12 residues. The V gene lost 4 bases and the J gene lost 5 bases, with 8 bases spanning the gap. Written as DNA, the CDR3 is TGCAGCGTTGGGACACACAATGAAAAACTGTTTTTT. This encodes CSVGTHNEKLFF.

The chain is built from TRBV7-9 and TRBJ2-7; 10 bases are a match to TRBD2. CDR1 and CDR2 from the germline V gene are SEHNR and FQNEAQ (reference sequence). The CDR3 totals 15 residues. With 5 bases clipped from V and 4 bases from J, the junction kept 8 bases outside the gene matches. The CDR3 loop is CASSPMLAGVYEQYF. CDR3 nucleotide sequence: TGTGCCAGCAGCCCGATGCTAGCGGGAGTTTACGAGCAGTACTTC. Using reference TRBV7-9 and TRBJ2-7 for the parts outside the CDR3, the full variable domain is DTGVSQNPRHKITKRGQNVTFRCDPISEHNRLYWYRQTLGQGPEFLTYFQNEAQLEKSRLLSDRFSAERPKGSFSTLEIQRTEQGDSAMYLCASSPMLAGVYEQYFGPGTRLTVT.

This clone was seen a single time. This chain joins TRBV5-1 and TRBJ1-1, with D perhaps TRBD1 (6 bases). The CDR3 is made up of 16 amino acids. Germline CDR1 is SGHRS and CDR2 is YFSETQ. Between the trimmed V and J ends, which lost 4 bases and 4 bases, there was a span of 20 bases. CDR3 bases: TGCGCCAGCAGCCCCACGACTGTCAGGGGCGGCACTGAAGCTTTCTTT. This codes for CASSPTTVRGGTEAFF.

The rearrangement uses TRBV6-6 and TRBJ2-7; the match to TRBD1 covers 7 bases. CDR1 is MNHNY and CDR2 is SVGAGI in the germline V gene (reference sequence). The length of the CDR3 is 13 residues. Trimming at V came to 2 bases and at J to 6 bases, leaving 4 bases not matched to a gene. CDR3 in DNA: TGTGCCAGCAGTTACCGGGACAGCGGCGAGCAGTACTTC. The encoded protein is CASSYRDSGEQYF.

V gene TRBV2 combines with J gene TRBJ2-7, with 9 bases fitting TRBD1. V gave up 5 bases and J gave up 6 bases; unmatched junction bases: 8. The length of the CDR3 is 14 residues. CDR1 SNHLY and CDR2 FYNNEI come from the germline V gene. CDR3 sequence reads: CASSPGQGLFEQYF. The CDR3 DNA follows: TGTGCCAGCAGTCCGGGACAGGGTTTGTTCGAGCAGTACTTC.

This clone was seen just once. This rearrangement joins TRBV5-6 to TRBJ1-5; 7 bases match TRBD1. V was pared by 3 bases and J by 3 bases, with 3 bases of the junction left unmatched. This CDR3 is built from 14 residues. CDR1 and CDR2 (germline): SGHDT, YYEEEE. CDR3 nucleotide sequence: TGTGCCAGCAGCTCAGGACAGGTCAATCAGCCCCAGCATTTT. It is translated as CASSSGQVNQPQHF. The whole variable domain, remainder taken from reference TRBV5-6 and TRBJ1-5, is DAGVTQSPTHLIKTRGQQVTLRCSPKSGHDTVSWYQQALGQGPQFIFQYYEEEERQRGNFPDRFSGHQFPNYSSELNVNALLLGDSALYLCASSSGQVNQPQHFGDGTRLSIL.

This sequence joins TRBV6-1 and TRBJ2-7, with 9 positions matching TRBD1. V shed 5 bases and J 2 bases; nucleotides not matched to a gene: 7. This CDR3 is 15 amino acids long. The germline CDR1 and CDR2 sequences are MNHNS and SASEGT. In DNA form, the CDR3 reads TGTGCCAGCAGTTTCCGGACAGGGGCCACCTACGAGCAGTACTTC. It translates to CASSFRTGATYEQYF.

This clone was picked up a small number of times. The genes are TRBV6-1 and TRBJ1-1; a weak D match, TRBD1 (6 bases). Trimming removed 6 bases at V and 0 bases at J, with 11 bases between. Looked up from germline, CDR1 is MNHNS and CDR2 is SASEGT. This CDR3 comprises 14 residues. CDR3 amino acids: CASRDRLMNTEAFF. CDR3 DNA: TGTGCCAGCAGGGACAGACTTATGAACACTGAAGCTTTCTTT.

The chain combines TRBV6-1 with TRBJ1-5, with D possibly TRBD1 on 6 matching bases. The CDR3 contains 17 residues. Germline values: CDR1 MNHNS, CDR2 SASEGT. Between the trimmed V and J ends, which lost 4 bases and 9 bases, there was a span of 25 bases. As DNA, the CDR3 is TGTGCCAGCAGTGTGGAGACAGGTTTTCCGAGTTGGCTGCCCCAGCATTTT. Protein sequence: CASSVETGFPSWLPQHF.

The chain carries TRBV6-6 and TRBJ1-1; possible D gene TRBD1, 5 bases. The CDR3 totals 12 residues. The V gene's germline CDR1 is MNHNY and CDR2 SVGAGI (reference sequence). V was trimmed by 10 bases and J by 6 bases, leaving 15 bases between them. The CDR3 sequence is CATGGVGAEAFF. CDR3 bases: TGTGCCACCGGGGGAGTCGGGGCTGAAGCTTTCTTT.

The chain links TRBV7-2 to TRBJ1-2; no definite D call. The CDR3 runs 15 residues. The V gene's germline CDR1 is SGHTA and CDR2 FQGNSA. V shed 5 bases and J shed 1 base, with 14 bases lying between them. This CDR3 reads CASSPLTAVNYGYTF. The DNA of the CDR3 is TGTGCCAGCAGCCCTCTAACGGCGGTTAACTATGGCTACACCTTC.

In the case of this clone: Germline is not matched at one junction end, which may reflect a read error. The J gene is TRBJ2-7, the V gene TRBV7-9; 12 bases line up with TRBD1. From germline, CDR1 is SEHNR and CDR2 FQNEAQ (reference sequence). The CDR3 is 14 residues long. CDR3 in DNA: TGTGCCAGCAGCTTGGGGACAGGGGGCCACGAGCAGCACTTC. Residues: CASSLGTGGHEQHF.

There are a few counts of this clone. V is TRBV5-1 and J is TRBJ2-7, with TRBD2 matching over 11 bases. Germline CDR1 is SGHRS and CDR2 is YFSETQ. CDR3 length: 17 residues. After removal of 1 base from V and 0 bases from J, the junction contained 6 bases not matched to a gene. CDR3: CASSLSGLAESSYEQYF. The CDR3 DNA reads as TGCGCCAGCAGCTTGTCGGGACTAGCGGAGAGCTCCTACGAGCAGTACTTC.

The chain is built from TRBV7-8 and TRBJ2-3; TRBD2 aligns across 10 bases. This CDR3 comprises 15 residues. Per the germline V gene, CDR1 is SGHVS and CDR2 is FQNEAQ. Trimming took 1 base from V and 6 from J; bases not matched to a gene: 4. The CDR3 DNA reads TGTGCCAGCAGCTTAGGTAGCGGGGGGACCGATACGCAGTATTTT. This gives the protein CASSLGSGGTDTQYF. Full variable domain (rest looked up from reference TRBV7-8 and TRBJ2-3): GAGVSQSPRYKVAKRGQDVALRCDPISGHVSLFWYQQALGQGPEFLTYFQNEAQLDKSGLPSDRFFAERPEGSVSTLKIQRTQQEDSAVYLCASSLGSGGTDTQYFGPGTRLTVL.

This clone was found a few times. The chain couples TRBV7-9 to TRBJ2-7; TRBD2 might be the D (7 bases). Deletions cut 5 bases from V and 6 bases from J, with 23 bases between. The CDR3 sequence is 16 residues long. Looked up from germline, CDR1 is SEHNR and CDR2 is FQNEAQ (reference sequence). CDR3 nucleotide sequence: TGTGCCAGCAGCACCGTAGGGGGGGCGATTCCCTCCGAGCAGTACTTC. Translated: CASSTVGGAIPSEQYF.

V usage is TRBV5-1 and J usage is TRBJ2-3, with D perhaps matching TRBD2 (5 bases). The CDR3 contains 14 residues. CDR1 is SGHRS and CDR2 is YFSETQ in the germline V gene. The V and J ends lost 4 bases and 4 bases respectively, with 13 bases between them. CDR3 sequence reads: CASSPGHGADTQYF. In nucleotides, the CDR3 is TGCGCCAGCAGCCCGGGCCACGGGGCAGATACGCAGTATTTT.

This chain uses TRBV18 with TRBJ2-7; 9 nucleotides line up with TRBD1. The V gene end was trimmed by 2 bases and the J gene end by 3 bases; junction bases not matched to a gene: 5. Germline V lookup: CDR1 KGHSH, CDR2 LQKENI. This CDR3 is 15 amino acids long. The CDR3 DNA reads TGTGCCAGCTCACCAGGCGGGACAGGGATCTACGAGCAGTACTTC. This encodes CASSPGGTGIYEQYF.

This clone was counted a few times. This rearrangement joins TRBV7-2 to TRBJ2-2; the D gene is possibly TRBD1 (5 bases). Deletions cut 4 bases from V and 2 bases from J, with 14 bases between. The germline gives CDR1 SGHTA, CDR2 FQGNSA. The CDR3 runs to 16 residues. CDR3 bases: TGTGCCAGCAGCTGGGCCGGACACCGAAACACCGGGGAGCTGTTTTTT. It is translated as CASSWAGHRNTGELFF.

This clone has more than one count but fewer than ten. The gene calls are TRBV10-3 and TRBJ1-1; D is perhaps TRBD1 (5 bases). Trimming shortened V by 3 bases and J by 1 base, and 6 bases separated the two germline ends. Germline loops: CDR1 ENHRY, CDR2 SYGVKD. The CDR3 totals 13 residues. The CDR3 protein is CAISDQGNTEAFF. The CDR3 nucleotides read TGTGCCATCAGTGACCAGGGGAACACTGAAGCTTTCTTT.

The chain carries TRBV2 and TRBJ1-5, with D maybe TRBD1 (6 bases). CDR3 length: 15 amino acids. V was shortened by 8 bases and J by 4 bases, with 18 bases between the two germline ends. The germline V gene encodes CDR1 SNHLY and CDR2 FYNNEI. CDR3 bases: TGTGCCAGCGTGGGGGCAGCTACGTTAAATCAGCCCCAGCATTTT. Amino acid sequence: CASVGAATLNQPQHF.

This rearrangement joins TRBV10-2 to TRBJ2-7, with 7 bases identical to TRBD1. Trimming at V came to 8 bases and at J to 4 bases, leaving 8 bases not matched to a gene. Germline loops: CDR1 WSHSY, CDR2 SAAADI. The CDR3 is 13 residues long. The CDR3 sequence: CASGGQPPYEQYF. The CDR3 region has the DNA TGCGCCAGCGGGGGACAGCCGCCTTACGAGCAGTACTTC.

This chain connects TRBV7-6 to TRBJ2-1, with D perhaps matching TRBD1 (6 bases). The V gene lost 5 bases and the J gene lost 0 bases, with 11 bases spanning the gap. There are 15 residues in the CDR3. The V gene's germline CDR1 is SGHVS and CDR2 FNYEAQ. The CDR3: CASSLDSSSYNEQFF. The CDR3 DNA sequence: TGTGCCAGCAGCCTGGACAGTAGCTCCTACAATGAGCAGTTCTTC.

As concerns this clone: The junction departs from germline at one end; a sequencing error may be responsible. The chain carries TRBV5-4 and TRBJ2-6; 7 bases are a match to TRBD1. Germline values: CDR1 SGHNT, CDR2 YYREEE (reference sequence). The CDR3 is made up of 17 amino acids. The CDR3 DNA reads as TGTGCCAGCAGCTTGGCCAGACAGGGCTCTGGGGCCAACGGCCTGACTTTC. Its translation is CASSLARQGSGANGLTF.

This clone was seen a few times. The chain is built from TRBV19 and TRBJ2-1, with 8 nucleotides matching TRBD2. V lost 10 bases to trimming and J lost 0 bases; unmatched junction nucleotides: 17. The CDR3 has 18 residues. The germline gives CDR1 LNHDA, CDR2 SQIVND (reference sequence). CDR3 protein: CATAVSGTTFSSYNEQFF. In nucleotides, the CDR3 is TGTGCCACCGCTGTTAGCGGGACCACTTTTAGCTCCTACAATGAGCAGTTCTTC.